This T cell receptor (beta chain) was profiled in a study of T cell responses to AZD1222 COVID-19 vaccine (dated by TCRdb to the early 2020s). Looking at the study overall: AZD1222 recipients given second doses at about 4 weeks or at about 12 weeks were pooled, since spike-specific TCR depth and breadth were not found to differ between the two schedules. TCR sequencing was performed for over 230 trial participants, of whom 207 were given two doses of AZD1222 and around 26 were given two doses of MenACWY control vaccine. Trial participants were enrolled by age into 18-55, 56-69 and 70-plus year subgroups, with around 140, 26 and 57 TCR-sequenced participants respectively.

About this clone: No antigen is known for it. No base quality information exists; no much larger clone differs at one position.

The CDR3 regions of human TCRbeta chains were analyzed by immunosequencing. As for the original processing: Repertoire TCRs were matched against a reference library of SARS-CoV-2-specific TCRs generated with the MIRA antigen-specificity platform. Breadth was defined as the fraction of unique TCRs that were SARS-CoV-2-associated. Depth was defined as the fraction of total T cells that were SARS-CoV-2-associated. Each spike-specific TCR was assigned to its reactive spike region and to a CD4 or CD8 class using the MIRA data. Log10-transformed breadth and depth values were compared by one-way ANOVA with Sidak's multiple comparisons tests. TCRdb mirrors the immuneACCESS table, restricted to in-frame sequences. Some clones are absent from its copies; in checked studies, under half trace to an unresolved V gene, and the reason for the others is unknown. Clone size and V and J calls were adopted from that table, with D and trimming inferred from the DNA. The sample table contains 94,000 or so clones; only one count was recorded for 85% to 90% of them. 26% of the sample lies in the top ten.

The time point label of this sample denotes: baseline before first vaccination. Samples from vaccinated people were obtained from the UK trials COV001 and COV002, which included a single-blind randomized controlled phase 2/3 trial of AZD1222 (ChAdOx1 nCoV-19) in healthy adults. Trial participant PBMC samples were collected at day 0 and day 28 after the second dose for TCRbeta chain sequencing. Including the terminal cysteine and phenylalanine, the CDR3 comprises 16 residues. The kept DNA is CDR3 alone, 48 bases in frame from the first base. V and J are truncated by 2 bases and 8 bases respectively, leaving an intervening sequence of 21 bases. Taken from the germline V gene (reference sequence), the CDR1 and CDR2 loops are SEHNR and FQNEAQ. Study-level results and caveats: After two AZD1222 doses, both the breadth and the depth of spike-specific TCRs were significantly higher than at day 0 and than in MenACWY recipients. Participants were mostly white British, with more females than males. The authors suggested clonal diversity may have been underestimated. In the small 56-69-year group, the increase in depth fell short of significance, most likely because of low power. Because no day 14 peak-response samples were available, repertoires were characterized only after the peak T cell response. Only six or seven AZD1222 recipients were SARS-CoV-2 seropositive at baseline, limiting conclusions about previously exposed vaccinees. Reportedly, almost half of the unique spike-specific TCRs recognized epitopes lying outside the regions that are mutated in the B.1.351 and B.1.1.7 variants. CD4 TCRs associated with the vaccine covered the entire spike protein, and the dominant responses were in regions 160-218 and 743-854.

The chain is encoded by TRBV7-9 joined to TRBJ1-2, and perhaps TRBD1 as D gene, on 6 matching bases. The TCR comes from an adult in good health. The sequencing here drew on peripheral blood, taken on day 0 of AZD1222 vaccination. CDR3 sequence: CASSLLSLNRVNGYTF. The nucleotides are TGTGCCAGCAGCTTACTCTCCCTTAACAGGGTTAACGGCTACACCTTC.